This T cell receptor (beta chain) is drawn from a study of blood T cell repertoires in COVID-19. Background on the study: Both acute and convalescent COVID-19 samples were obtained from the United States, Italy and Spain.

In the original processing: Using reference gene primer amplification, nucleated cell counts were estimated. TCRdb's table, derived via immunoSEQ multiplex PCR, lists solely in-frame clones and lacks some. From that table come the V and J calls and clone size; the DNA was used to work out D and trimming. Here the sample spans approximately 210,000 clones, approximately 81% being singletons. This CDR3 comprises 13 residues. The V gene lost 2 bases and the J gene lost 6 bases, with 11 bases spanning the gap. The germline V gene has CDR1 WSHSY and CDR2 SAAADI. This clonotype was obtained from a human donor in a cohort sampled during active COVID-19. The sequenced material came from peripheral blood. The J gene is TRBJ2-7, the V gene TRBV10-2; the D gene is possibly TRBD1 (5 bases). Here the CDR3 reads CASSEPARGEQYF. The CDR3 DNA follows: TGCGCCAGCAGTGAGCCAGCTAGGGGCGAGCAGTACTTC.